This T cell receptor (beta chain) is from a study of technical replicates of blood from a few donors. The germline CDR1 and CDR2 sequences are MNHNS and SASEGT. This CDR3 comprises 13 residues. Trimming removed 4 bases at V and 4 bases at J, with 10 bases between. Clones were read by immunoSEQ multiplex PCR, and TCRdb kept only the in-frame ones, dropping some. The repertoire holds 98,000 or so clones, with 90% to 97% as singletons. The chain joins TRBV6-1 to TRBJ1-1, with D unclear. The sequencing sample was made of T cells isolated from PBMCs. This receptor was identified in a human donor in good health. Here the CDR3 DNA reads TGTGCCAGCAGTGCGAGGGATGGCACTGAAGCTTTCTTT. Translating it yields CASSARDGTEAFF.